The present TCR beta chain was sequenced within a study of CD8 T cells in ankylosing spondylitis. This clonotype was counted ten times or more. Its target is not known. There are 12 residues in the CDR3. Germline values: CDR1 DFQATT, CDR2 SNEGSKA (reference sequence). With 7 bases removed from V and 11 bases from J, the gap between germline ends came to 20 bases. TCRdb analysed the 5' RACE reads with MiXCR anew, one entry per CDR3 protein. This table has 500,000 or so distinct CDR3 sequences, about 5.4% appearing once. Whole-study findings and limits: There was a TCR beta motif, made of several highly homologous variants, that appeared characteristic of ankylosing spondylitis blood. Peripheral blood samples showed relatively rare disease-linked clones, and these clones were CD8+. Reportedly, matched ankylosing spondylitis synovial fluid was significantly enriched for disease-linked clones.

The specimen was blood, either unsorted or a sorted T cell fraction (not recorded which). This chain joins TRBV20-1 and TRBJ1-1; no clear D gene. This clonotype was sampled from a male donor with ankylosing spondylitis. CDR3 in amino acids: CSGVEIIGLAFF. In DNA form, the CDR3 reads TGCAGTGGGGTGGAGATTATAGGTCTGGCTTTCTTT.